This T cell receptor beta chain was identified during a study of CD8 T cells in Susac syndrome. CDR1 is SNHLY, CDR2 FYNNEI, per germline. V lost 2 bases and J 5 bases, leaving 12 bases between the germline ends. The CDR3 has 14 amino acids. RNA totalling about 0.5 to 1 ug underwent reverse transcription with random hexamers. TCRdb redid the calling of the immunoSEQ multiplex PCR reads with MiXCR, one entry per CDR3 protein. Of 120,000 to 150,000 distinct CDR3 sequences listed, approximately 93% are singletons. The sequenced material came from CD4+ T cells from PBMCs. J is TRBJ1-1 and V is TRBV2; TRBD1 is a possible D gene (6 bases). The sequence was obtained from a human donor in good health. Here the CDR3 DNA reads TGTGCCAGCAGTGAAAGTACAGGGATGACTGAAGCTTTCTTT. Translated: CASSESTGMTEAFF.